A single sample is the source of the 27 T cell receptor beta chains below, sequenced in a study of blood T cells in healthy people across ages. Then a second PCR, running about 6 to 11 cycles, was carried out with a sample-barcoded 5' primer and a J-beta primer mix. One entry per CDR3 protein, called by TCRdb with MiXCR from the 5' RACE reads. This sample has 750,000 to 950,000 distinct CDR3 sequences, with about 55% found just once. Sequencing was done on a sample of blood. The source of these receptors is an elderly man in good health.

V gene TRBV12-3 or TRBV12-4 combines with J gene TRBJ2-7; D is unresolved. This CDR3 is 16 amino acids long. Trimming left V 5 bases short and J 7 bases short, with 24 bases between. The CDR3 region has the DNA TGTGCCAGCAGTCTACGGGTTATCGGGTCCTACAATGAGCAGTACTTC. Amino acid sequence: CASSLRVIGSYNEQYF.

The CDR3 region has the DNA TGCAGTGCTAGGACAGGGTACAATCAGCCCCAGCATTTT. Its protein product is CSARTGYNQPQHF. The gene calls are TRBV20-1 and TRBJ1-5; TRBD1 agrees at 7 bases. The CDR3 covers 13 residues. Germline assignment: CDR1 DFQATT and CDR2 SNEGSKA (reference sequence). Unmatched junction bases numbered 2, after V lost 3 bases and J lost 3 bases.

The chain joins TRBV29-1 to TRBJ2-5; TRBD1 agrees at 10 bases. Germline values: CDR1 SQVTM, CDR2 ANQGSEA. This CDR3 comprises 15 residues. Trimming cost V 3 bases and J 4 bases; bases outside gene matches: 8. The CDR3 loop reads CSVEFGTGEGETQYF. The CDR3 region has the DNA TGCAGCGTTGAGTTTGGGACAGGGGAGGGAGAGACCCAGTACTTC.

CDR3 DNA sequence: TGTGCCAGCAGGATAGGATATGAGGGGAAAGCCAAAAACATTCAGTACTTC. Its translation is CASRIGYEGKAKNIQYF. The chain couples TRBV7-6 to TRBJ2-4; either TRBD1 or TRBD2 may supply D (5 bases each). The CDR3 is 17 residues long. Germline-derived CDR1 and CDR2 are SGHVS and FNYEAQ. Trimming took off 6 bases at V and 0 bases at J, with 18 bases between the two ends.

The chain uses TRBV7-2 and TRBJ2-3; D is uncertain. V was trimmed by 1 base and J by 4 bases, leaving 21 bases between them. This CDR3 has 18 residues. CDR1 and CDR2 from the germline V gene are SGHTA and FQGNSA. The chain's CDR3 is CASSLGVPDGLPADTQYF. The CDR3 DNA reads as TGTGCCAGCAGCTTAGGTGTGCCGGATGGGCTCCCCGCAGATACGCAGTATTTT.

This clonotype is a singleton in its sample. V and J are TRBV20-1 and TRBJ2-1, with TRBD2 identical over 7 bases. V gave up 0 bases and J gave up 6 bases; unmatched junction bases: 11. The CDR3 consists of 16 residues. In germline, CDR1 is DFQATT, CDR2 SNEGSKA (reference sequence). The CDR3 coding sequence is TGCAGTGCTAGAGATGTAGCTAGCGGAGCTCCCAATGAGCAGTTCTTC. Protein sequence: CSARDVASGAPNEQFF.

This rearrangement joins TRBV7-8 to TRBJ1-2; D is ambiguous. Germline V gene lookup returns CDR1 SGHVS and CDR2 FQNEAQ. The CDR3 extends over 17 amino acids. Trimming cost V 1 base and J 0 bases, with 15 bases left between them. The CDR3 loop is CASSLGSRAAANYGYTF. CDR3 in DNA: TGTGCCAGCAGCTTAGGATCGAGGGCCGCGGCTAACTATGGCTACACCTTC.

Regarding this clonotype: A much larger clone lies a single base off, so this may be a read error. This chain links TRBV18 with TRBJ2-4; the D gene is possibly TRBD1 (6 bases). The assigned J gene may be wrong: the sequence end matches TRBJ2-7 better. The CDR3 length is 12 residues. Germline CDR1 KGHSH, CDR2 LQKENI. The CDR3: CASAQTGHEQYF. DNA for the CDR3: TGTGCCAGCGCACAGACAGGCCACGAGCAGTACTTC.

The J gene is TRBJ1-2, the V gene TRBV20-1; TRBD1 is a possible D gene (6 bases). This CDR3 spans 14 amino acids. With 7 bases removed from V and 2 bases from J, the gap between germline ends came to 17 bases. Germline-derived CDR1 and CDR2 are DFQATT and SNEGSKA (reference sequence). Written as DNA, the CDR3 is TGCAGTGTCCTGCTGGTAGGACAGAACTATGGCTACACCTTC. Its translation: CSVLLVGQNYGYTF.

The V gene is TRBV7-9, the J gene TRBJ2-1; perhaps TRBD2 as D (5 bases). From germline, CDR1 is SEHNR and CDR2 FQNEAQ (reference sequence). V was shortened by 5 bases and J by 7 bases, with 15 bases between the two germline ends. The CDR3 covers 14 residues. The CDR3 spells CASSREASGNEQFF. CDR3 sequence (DNA): TGTGCCAGCAGCAGAGAAGCCTCGGGGAATGAGCAGTTCTTC.

This rearrangement joins TRBV10-3 to TRBJ2-5; no reliable D call. Germline V lookup: CDR1 ENHRY, CDR2 SYGVKD. The CDR3 runs 12 residues. V was clipped by 11 bases and J by 2 bases, with 12 bases between them. For the CDR3, the DNA is TGTGCCGTCGGGCAGGTTCAAGAGACCCAGTACTTC. It encodes CAVGQVQETQYF.

This clonotype was found a few times. The rearrangement links TRBV20-1 to TRBJ2-6; 7 positions agree with TRBD2. CDR1 DFQATT and CDR2 SNEGSKA come from the germline V gene (reference sequence). This CDR3 spans 14 amino acids. The trim removed 3 bases at V and 2 bases at J, leaving 1 base unmatched. The CDR3 region has the DNA TGCAGTGCTAGCACTAGCGCTGGGGCCAACGTCCTGACTTTC. Translated, it gives CSASTSAGANVLTF.

This clonotype was seen once. The chain is built from TRBV18 and TRBJ2-4; 12 bases are a match to TRBD1. The J call may be mistaken, given a closer DNA end match to TRBJ2-7. CDR3 length: 16 amino acids. The germline V gene encodes CDR1 KGHSH and CDR2 LQKENI. CDR3: CASSLRWDRGLYEQYF. In nucleotides, the CDR3 is TGTGCCAGCTCATTACGCTGGGACAGGGGGCTTTACGAGCAGTACTTC.

The rearrangement links TRBV6-2 or TRBV6-3 to TRBJ2-3, with 7 bases that match TRBD2. J gave up 14 bases and V 8 bases, and 19 bases lay outside the gene matches. Germline loops: CDR1 MNHEY, CDR2 SVGEGT. The CDR3 contains 14 residues. The CDR3 region has the DNA TGTGCCAGCTTCGCTAGCGGAAGAGGAAGATACGCGTATTTT. Residues: CASFASGRGRYAYF.

The J gene is TRBJ1-5, the V gene TRBV4-2; no definite D call. V was pared by 0 bases and J by 2 bases, with 14 bases between. Germline V gene sequence: CDR1 LGHNA, CDR2 YNFKEQ. CDR3 length equals 17 residues. The CDR3 protein is CASSQDARGVRNQPQHF. DNA of the CDR3: TGTGCCAGCAGCCAAGATGCCCGCGGTGTGCGCAATCAGCCCCAGCATTTT.

This rearrangement joins TRBV5-1 to TRBJ2-5; maybe TRBD2 (7 bases). The CDR3 is 15 amino acids. Per germline, CDR1 SGHRS and CDR2 YFSETQ. V lost 4 bases, J lost 11 bases, and 24 bases lay in between. The CDR3 bases are TGCGCCAGCAGCCTGGCAAGGGGGGGGAACAATGAGCAGTACTTC. This encodes CASSLARGGNNEQYF.

In DNA, the CDR3 is TGTGCCAGCAGTCAAGGGCGGGGGATCGGGGCCAGATACGCGTATTTT. This sequence encodes CASSQGRGIGARYAYF. This chain joins TRBV6-1 and TRBJ2-3; 7 bases agree with TRBD2. The CDR3 is 16 residues long. CDR1 and CDR2 from the germline V gene are MNHNS and SASEGT. V lost 5 bases to trimming and J lost 14 bases; unmatched junction nucleotides: 22.

The J gene is TRBJ2-5, the V gene TRBV27, with 9 bases lining up with TRBD2. The CDR3 sequence is 15 residues long. Trimming cost V 6 bases and J 5 bases; bases outside gene matches: 10. CDR1 is MNHEY and CDR2 is SMNVEV in the germline V gene (reference sequence). The chain's CDR3 is CASRQIRSGGETQYF. The DNA for the CDR3 is TGTGCCAGCAGGCAAATTAGGAGCGGGGGGGAGACCCAGTACTTC.

The chain carries TRBV5-1 and TRBJ2-7; the D gene is possibly TRBD2 (5 bases). The V gene lost 2 bases and the J gene lost 0 bases, with 12 bases spanning the gap. Germline values: CDR1 SGHRS, CDR2 YFSETQ. There are 15 residues in the CDR3. CDR3 in DNA: TGCGCCAGCAGCTTCGGGCGGGTTAACTCCTACGAGCAGTACTTC. It codes for CASSFGRVNSYEQYF.

The J gene is TRBJ2-5, the V gene TRBV9; 13 nucleotides match TRBD2. The J call may be in error: the DNA end matches TRBJ2-7 better. Germline V gene sequence: CDR1 SGDLS, CDR2 YYNGEE. This CDR3 region has 18 residues. CDR3 nucleotide sequence: TGTGCCAGCAGCGCCGGGACTAGCGGGACCCTCTTGGGGTACGAGCAGTACTTC. Residues: CASSAGTSGTLLGYEQYF.

The chain links TRBV5-1 to TRBJ1-1; D may be TRBD1 (5 bases). CDR1 is SGHRS and CDR2 is YFSETQ in the germline V gene. V lost 4 bases and J 5 bases, leaving 15 bases between the germline ends. This CDR3 is built from 14 residues. This CDR3 is CASSQTGTGTEAFF. The CDR3 DNA follows: TGCGCCAGCAGCCAGACGGGGACGGGTACTGAAGCTTTCTTT.

This chain joins TRBV7-2 and TRBJ2-7; 9 positions agree with TRBD1. The J call may be in error: the DNA end matches TRBJ2-5 better. The CDR3 sequence is 16 residues long. Germline V lookup: CDR1 SGHTA, CDR2 FQGNSA. Written as DNA, the CDR3 is TGTGCCAGCAGTCAAGCCGGGACAGGGAGATTTGAGACCCAGTACTTC. As protein: CASSQAGTGRFETQYF.

J is TRBJ1-4 and V is TRBV28, with 9 bases aligning to TRBD1. CDR1 and CDR2 (germline): MDHEN, SYDVKM. CDR3 length equals 17 residues. With 5 bases clipped from V and 3 bases from J, the junction kept 10 bases outside the gene matches. CDR3 region: CASSPGTGSLSNEKLFF. The CDR3 DNA sequence: TGTGCCAGCAGTCCCGGGACAGGGAGTCTTTCTAATGAAAAACTGTTTTTT.

This clonotype has a handful of counts. This rearrangement joins TRBV29-1 to TRBJ2-5; possible D gene TRBD2, 6 bases. The J call is doubtful: the DNA matches TRBJ2-7 better. The length of the CDR3 is 14 residues. From germline, CDR1 is SQVTM and CDR2 ANQGSEA. CDR3 coding DNA: TGCAGCGTCCTAGGGGAGGCAGGACCTTACGAGCAGTACTTC. This sequence encodes CSVLGEAGPYEQYF.

This clonotype was observed a single time. The CDR3 is CASSRYRDYEQYF. DNA of the CDR3: TGCGCCAGCAGTAGGTACAGGGACTACGAGCAGTACTTC. The rearrangement uses TRBV10-2 and TRBJ2-7, with D maybe TRBD1 (6 bases). This CDR3 has 13 amino acids. Germline V gene sequence: CDR1 WSHSY, CDR2 SAAADI. The V end was cut by 5 bases, the J end by 3 bases, with 11 bases between.

This clonotype was found a few times. This sequence joins TRBV5-1 and TRBJ2-3; D perhaps matches TRBD1 (6 bases). CDR3 length: 15 amino acids. Germline V CDR1 and CDR2: SGHRS, YFSETQ. V lost 3 bases and J lost 0, with 11 bases in between. In DNA, the CDR3 is TGCGCCAGCAGCTCAGGACAGTCTAGCACAGATACGCAGTATTTT. Its protein is CASSSGQSSTDTQYF.

V usage is TRBV7-2 and J usage is TRBJ2-5, with D unresolved. This CDR3 is 15 amino acids long. V lost 1 base and J 2 bases, leaving 11 bases between the germline ends. Germline CDR1 and CDR2: SGHTA and FQGNSA. The DNA for the CDR3 is TGTGCCAGCAGCTTAGTTGTCGGAGCGCAAGAGACCCAGTACTTC. It specifies CASSLVVGAQETQYF.